What follows are 20 T cell receptor beta chains derived from one specimen sequenced in a study of shared clonotypes between healthy human individuals. Assay used: immunoSEQ multiplex PCR; TCRdb lists only in-frame clones, some missing. The sample lists roughly 450,000 clones, about four fifths occurring once. The sequenced material came from PBMCs. The receptors stem from a woman aged 40 to 49 in good health. Some clones in this sample may be carry-over from other donors' samples.

The CDR3 loop reads CASSAHTGTNEKLFF. Written as DNA, the CDR3 is TGTGCCAGCAGTGCCCACACAGGGACTAATGAAAAACTGTTTTTT. The rearrangement links TRBV2 to TRBJ1-4; tentative D call: TRBD1 (6 bases). CDR3 size: 15 residues. V lost 4 bases, J lost 2 bases, and 11 bases lay in between. Germline loops: CDR1 SNHLY, CDR2 FYNNEI.

This clone was seen a few times. The chain uses TRBV11-2 and TRBJ2-7; either TRBD1 or TRBD2 may supply D (5 bases each). Germline values: CDR1 SGHAT, CDR2 FQNNGV. V was clipped by 5 bases and J by 7 bases, with 18 bases between them. The CDR3 has 14 amino acids. The CDR3 sequence: CASSNTGARGEQYF. The CDR3 nucleotides read TGTGCCAGCAGCAACACCGGGGCCCGAGGGGAGCAGTACTTC.

J is TRBJ1-2 and V is TRBV4-1; 8 nucleotides match TRBD1. Losses at the gene ends were 4 bases for V and 7 bases for J; bases not matched to a gene: 11. The CDR3 runs 15 residues. The V gene's germline CDR1 is MGHRA and CDR2 YSYEKL. CDR3 loop: CASSRQGTGVIGYTF. CDR3 nucleotides: TGCGCCAGCAGCCGACAGGGGACTGGAGTGATTGGCTACACCTTC.

This chain connects TRBV6-5 to TRBJ2-5; D is unresolved. Between the trimmed V and J ends, which lost 4 bases and 5 bases, there was a span of 8 bases. The CDR3 consists of 12 residues. The germline CDR1 and CDR2 sequences are MNHEY and SVGAGI. The DNA for the CDR3 is TGTGCCAGCAGTTCCGACACCGAGACCCAGTACTTC. Its translation: CASSSDTETQYF.

This chain connects TRBV27 to TRBJ2-3; the match to TRBD2 covers 10 bases. The CDR3 runs 15 residues. The V gene end was trimmed by 6 bases and the J gene end by 2 bases; junction bases not matched to a gene: 5. Germline V gives CDR1 MNHEY, CDR2 SMNVEV (reference sequence). For the CDR3, the DNA is TGTGCCAGCAGGGAACTAGCGGGAATCACAGATACGCAGTATTTT. Translation: CASRELAGITDTQYF.

The chain has TRBV5-1 and TRBJ2-1; TRBD2 matches 14 bases. Trimming took 4 bases from V and 0 from J; bases not matched to a gene: 12. This CDR3 is 20 amino acids long. Germline-derived CDR1 and CDR2 are SGHRS and YFSETQ. This CDR3 is CASSRAPGLAGGSSYNEQFF. The CDR3 DNA reads TGCGCCAGCAGCAGAGCGCCTGGACTAGCGGGAGGTAGCTCCTACAATGAGCAGTTCTTC. Looking up the rest from reference TRBV5-1 and TRBJ2-1 gives the full variable domain: KAGVTQTPRYLIKTRGQQVTLSCSPISGHRSVSWYQQTPGQGLQFLFEYFSETQRNKGNFPGRFSGRQFSNSRSEMNVSTLELGDSALYLCASSRAPGLAGGSSYNEQFFGPGTRLTVL.

This clone was counted a few times. This CDR3 is CASSLEGRGYNEQFF. The CDR3 coding sequence is TGTGCCAGCAGCTTAGAGGGACGAGGCTACAATGAGCAGTTCTTC. V usage is TRBV7-2 and J usage is TRBJ2-1; D may be TRBD1 or TRBD2 (5 bases each). There are 15 residues in the CDR3. V was clipped by 1 base and J by 3 bases, with 10 bases between them. Germline assignment: CDR1 SGHTA and CDR2 FQGNSA.

The chain couples TRBV10-3 to TRBJ1-5, with D perhaps TRBD1 (6 bases). V lost 4 bases to trimming and J lost 6 bases, with 10 bases between them. CDR3 length: 13 residues. CDR1 is ENHRY and CDR2 is SYGVKD in the germline V gene. The CDR3 region has the DNA TGTGCCATCAGTGCGGGGGGGCCTCAGCCCCAGCATTTT. Translated: CAISAGGPQPQHF.

This sequence joins TRBV19 and TRBJ1-2; D might be TRBD1 (5 bases). CDR1 and CDR2 (germline): LNHDA, SQIVND (reference sequence). Trimming shortened V by 5 bases and J by 2 bases, and 15 bases separated the two germline ends. The length of the CDR3 is 15 residues. CDR3 residues: CASSRTRDGNYGYTF. CDR3 coding DNA: TGTGCCAGTAGTCGGACAAGGGACGGCAACTATGGCTACACCTTC.

The chain has TRBV5-6 and TRBJ2-7; D is unresolved. The V and J ends lost 4 bases and 6 bases respectively, with 17 bases between them. Germline lookup yields CDR1 SGHDT and CDR2 YYEEEE. This CDR3 region has 14 residues. In DNA form, the CDR3 reads TGTGCCAGCAGCCCGTTGCTGGGTAGACGCGAGCAGTACTTC. Translated: CASSPLLGRREQYF.

This clone was detected only once. The chain couples TRBV4-2 to TRBJ2-1; 10 positions match TRBD1. CDR1 LGHNA and CDR2 YNFKEQ come from the germline V gene. The CDR3 is 14 residues long. Trimming cost V 3 bases and J 10 bases; bases outside gene matches: 6. In DNA, the CDR3 is TGTGCCAGCAGCCAGGGACAGGGGAGGTGGGAGCAGTTCTTC. Residues: CASSQGQGRWEQFF.

The chain has TRBV7-2 and TRBJ2-5; a weak D match, TRBD1 (6 bases). V was pared by 6 bases and J by 4 bases, with 18 bases between. In germline, CDR1 is SGHTA, CDR2 FQGNSA. The CDR3 spans 15 residues. The CDR3 spells CASRRDWGTPETQYF. DNA of the CDR3: TGTGCCAGCAGACGGGATTGGGGGACACCAGAGACCCAGTACTTC.

A single count supports this clone. The rearrangement links TRBV5-1 to TRBJ2-7, with D maybe TRBD2 (5 bases). The CDR3 sequence is 16 residues long. In germline, CDR1 is SGHRS, CDR2 YFSETQ. Deletions cut 4 bases from V and 0 bases from J, with 17 bases between. The CDR3 is CASSATLASSSYEQYF. The DNA for the CDR3 is TGCGCCAGCAGCGCGACCCTAGCCTCGAGCTCCTACGAGCAGTACTTC.

The CDR3 region has the DNA TGTGCCAGCAGCCCTGGGGGGACAGGGGGCGCGGAGACCCAGTACTTC. Protein sequence: CASSPGGTGGAETQYF. The chain is built from TRBV5-4 and TRBJ2-5, with TRBD1 matching over 12 bases. The ends lost 4 bases at V and 5 bases at J; junction bases unmatched: 9. This CDR3 has 16 residues. The germline gives CDR1 SGHNT, CDR2 YYREEE (reference sequence).

The chain uses TRBV28 and TRBJ2-6, with a possible D match to TRBD2 (5 bases). The length of the CDR3 is 14 residues. Trimming removed 5 bases at V and 4 bases at J, with 9 bases between. CDR1 is MDHEN and CDR2 is SYDVKM in the germline V gene. CDR3 DNA sequence: TGTGCCAGCAGTCCGGAGGTCGGGGCCAACGTCCTGACTTTC. It codes for CASSPEVGANVLTF.

The chain is built from TRBV19 and TRBJ2-1, with D unclear. Germline V lookup: CDR1 LNHDA, CDR2 SQIVND (reference sequence). This CDR3 is 14 amino acids long. Deletions cut 5 bases from V and 4 bases from J, with 12 bases between. The CDR3 region has the DNA TGTGCCAGTAGTTTACAAGGAGAGTACAATGAGCAGTTCTTC. Translated, it gives CASSLQGEYNEQFF.

The V call is TRBV7-2, the J call TRBJ1-1; unclear D gene. The CDR3 runs 13 residues. V dropped 4 bases and J dropped 4 bases, with 10 bases sitting between them. Germline-derived CDR1 and CDR2 are SGHTA and FQGNSA. The CDR3 spells CASSSPYSTEAFF. The CDR3, as DNA: TGTGCCAGCAGCTCGCCCTACAGCACTGAAGCTTTCTTT.

This clone was recorded a few times. Its ends do not fully match the called genes, so a read error is possible. V and J are TRBV7-7 and TRBJ2-1; the D is unclear. CDR1 is SSHAT, CDR2 FNYEAQ, per germline (reference sequence). The CDR3 contains 13 residues. The CDR3 DNA reads TGTGCTAGCAGCTTAAGTTTGTGGGATGAGCAGTTCTTC. Its translation is CASSLSLWDEQFF.

V is TRBV15 and J is TRBJ2-7, with 9 bases identical to TRBD1. In germline, CDR1 is LNHNV, CDR2 YYDKDF (reference sequence). The CDR3 has 17 amino acids. V lost 8 bases, J lost 0 bases, and 14 bases stayed unmatched. CDR3 sequence reads: CATGGTGPAGGSYEQYF. The DNA of the CDR3 is TGTGCCACCGGAGGGACAGGGCCGGCGGGCGGCTCCTACGAGCAGTACTTC.

The chain couples TRBV11-1 to TRBJ2-5; D gene unclear. The CDR3 is 13 amino acids. V lost 0 bases and J 4 bases, leaving 6 bases between the germline ends. Germline-derived CDR1 and CDR2 are SGHAT and FQDESV (reference sequence). DNA of the CDR3: TGTGCCAGCAGCTTAGCGGCAGGAGAGACCCAGTACTTC. Translated: CASSLAAGETQYF.